These T cell receptor beta chains were read from a single sample in a study of shared clonotypes between healthy human individuals. Here immunoSEQ multiplex PCR was the method, and the copy in TCRdb shows in-frame clones only, minus some. This table has around 720,000 clones, around 78% appearing once. The material sequenced was memory CD4+ T cells sorted from blood. These receptors all come from a woman aged 25-40 years in good health. Each CDR3 is given with its conserved first and last residue. The D gene is left open where the match is weak. Clone size is given for some rows only: seen once, a few or many times, or a class if the clone is expanded.

TRBJ2-2	TRBV11-2	.	15	.	TGTGCCAGCAGCCCTGCGGCTAGTCCCACCGGGGAGCTGTTTTTT	CASSPAASPTGELFF
TRBJ1-1	TRBV18	.	14	.	TGTGCCAGCTCACCGGAGGGGTTCGACACTGAAGCTTTCTTT	CASSPEGFDTEAFF
TRBJ2-1	TRBV5-1	.	17	.	TGCGCCAGCAGCTTGTTTGCGGGATCGAGCTCCTACAATGAGCAGTTCTTC	CASSLFAGSSSYNEQFF
TRBJ2-1	TRBV6-5	.	15	TRBD2	TGTGCCAGCAGCGATGGGCCTTTCGGGGGGAATGAGCAGTTCTTC	CASSDGPFGGNEQFF
TRBJ1-4	TRBV10-1	.	12	TRBD1	TGCGCCAGCAGCGACCGGGACAGAAAACTGTTTTTT	CASSDRDRKLFF
TRBJ2-3	TRBV4-1	.	15	.	TGCGCCAGCACCCCTTTCCGGGGGACCACAGATACGCAGTATTTT	CASTPFRGTTDTQYF
TRBJ1-1	TRBV15	.	12	.	TGTGCCACCAGCAGGCAGGGAACTGAAGCTTTCTTT	CATSRQGTEAFF
TRBJ2-5	TRBV2	.	15	TRBD2	TGTGCCAGCAGTAATAGCGGGAGTTGGGGGGAGACCCAGTACTTC	CASSNSGSWGETQYF
TRBJ1-2	TRBV19	.	15	TRBD1	TGTGCCAGTAGTACTGGACAGGCGACACACCATGGCTACACCTTC	CASSTGQATHHGYTF
TRBJ2-3	TRBV2	.	12	.	TGTGCCAGCAGTTCTTTAGCAGATACGCAGTATTTT	CASSSLADTQYF
TRBJ2-5	TRBV18	.	14	.	TGTGCCAGCTCACCACCGTCCGTCGGAGAGACCCAGTACTTC	CASSPPSVGETQYF
TRBJ2-5	TRBV25-1	.	16	.	TGTGCCAGCAGTGAGATCCGGGCCCCAAGGGGGGAGACCCAGTACTTC	CASSEIRAPRGETQYF
TRBJ2-5	TRBV6-6	.	16	.	TGTGCCAGCAGTTACACGGTCGGCACTTTGCAAGAGACCCAGTACTTC	CASSYTVGTLQETQYF
TRBJ2-5	TRBV5-1	.	14	.	TGCGCCAGCAGCTTGGGGACAGAGGGAGAGACCCAGTACTTC	CASSLGTEGETQYF
TRBJ1-1	TRBV5-4	.	14	.	TGTGCCAGCAGCCCCATTGGCCCGAACACTGAAGCTTTCTTT	CASSPIGPNTEAFF
TRBJ2-2	TRBV6-6	few	15	TRBD2	TGTGCCAGCCAGTTACGCGGTAGCGGGACCGGGGAGCTGTTTTTT	CASQLRGSGTGELFF
TRBJ2-1	TRBV5-1	.	17	TRBD2	TGCGCCAGCAGCTTGGGGGCGGGAGGGCCTCTAAGGAATGAGCAGTTCTTC	CASSLGAGGPLRNEQFF